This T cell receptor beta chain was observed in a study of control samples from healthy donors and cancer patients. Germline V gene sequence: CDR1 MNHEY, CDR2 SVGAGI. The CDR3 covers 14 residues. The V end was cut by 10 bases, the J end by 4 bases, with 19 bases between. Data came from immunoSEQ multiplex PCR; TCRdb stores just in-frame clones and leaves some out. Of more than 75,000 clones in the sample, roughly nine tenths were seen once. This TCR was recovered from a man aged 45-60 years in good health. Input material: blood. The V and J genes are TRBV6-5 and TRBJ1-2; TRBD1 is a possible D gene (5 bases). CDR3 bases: TGTGCCAACAGCGGGGGACGGCCAGGCTATGGCTACACCTTC. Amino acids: CANSGGRPGYGYTF.